This T cell receptor beta chain emerged from a study of cytomegalovirus exposure and HLA in healthy donors. Study-level results: The classifier, whose performance was assessed in both the original and validation cohorts, reportedly diagnosed cytomegalovirus status with high specificity and sensitivity.

In the PCR, 60 Vbeta and 13 Jbeta primers were used. Authors' processing steps: Later, 80 million or so unique TCR beta chains were counted in an analysis, and approximately 9.9 million of them were shared. This table comes from immunoSEQ multiplex PCR, and its TCRdb copy is limited to in-frame clones, with some not included. V and J calls and clone size come straight from that table; D and trimming were deduced from the DNA. Among 150,000 to 200,000 clones listed, 65% to 85% were seen once. This CDR3 is built from 11 residues. The V end lost 11 bases, the J end lost 6 bases, and 8 bases lay between the germline ends. The germline gives CDR1 SGHNT, CDR2 YENEEA. As concerns this clone: Its antigen is undetermined.

Sequences were obtained from PBMCs. The chain combines TRBV11-3 with TRBJ1-6; D gene unclear. The source is a man between 45 and 60 years old in good health and CMV-seronegative. The CDR3 coding sequence is TGTGCCGGGGAGGGTAATTCACCCCTCCACTTT. Its translation is CAGEGNSPLHF.